The clone carrying this T cell receptor (beta chain) was seen many times. Antigen: not known. Germline values: CDR1 MDHEN, CDR2 SYDVKM. Between the trimmed V and J ends, which lost 5 bases and 0 bases, there was a span of 11 bases. The CDR3 is 15 residues long. The sample comes from a study of T-cell reconstitution after alpha-beta-depleted transplantation in children. Regarding the study as a whole: In some patients, recipient T cells and intrathymic progenitors surviving conditioning explained high day-60 diversity.

Preparation of the TCRbeta library was carried out with unique molecular identifiers. Via MiXCR, TCRdb re-called the PCR reads, giving one row per CDR3 protein. The table includes about 200,000 distinct CDR3 sequences, approximately 7% detected once. The receptor's source is a boy aged 2 to 10 with acute lymphoblastic leukemia, due to receive a stem cell transplant. This chain joins TRBV28 and TRBJ1-5; weak D call: TRBD1 (6 bases). The starting material was PBMCs, obtained before TCRalphabeta/CD19-depleted stem cell transplant. The CDR3 bases are TGTGCCAGCAGTCGCTGGGACACTAGCAATCAGCCCCAGCATTTT. Protein sequence: CASSRWDTSNQPQHF.